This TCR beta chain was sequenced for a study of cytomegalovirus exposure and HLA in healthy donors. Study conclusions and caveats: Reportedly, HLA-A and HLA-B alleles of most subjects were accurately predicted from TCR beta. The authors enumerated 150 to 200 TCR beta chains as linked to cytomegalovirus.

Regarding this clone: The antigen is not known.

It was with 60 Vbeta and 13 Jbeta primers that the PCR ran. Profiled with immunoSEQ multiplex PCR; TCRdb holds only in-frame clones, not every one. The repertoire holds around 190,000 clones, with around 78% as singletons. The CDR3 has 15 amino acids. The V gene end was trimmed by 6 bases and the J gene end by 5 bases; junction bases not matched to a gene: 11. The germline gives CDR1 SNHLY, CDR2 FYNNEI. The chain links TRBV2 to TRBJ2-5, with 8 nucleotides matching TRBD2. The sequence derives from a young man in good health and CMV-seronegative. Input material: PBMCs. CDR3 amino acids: CASRDTAGVLETQYF. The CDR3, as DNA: TGTGCCAGCAGAGACACAGCGGGAGTGTTGGAGACCCAGTACTTC.